This T cell receptor beta chain stems from a study of human T cells and chemical hapten exposure. From the RACE reads, TCRdb called clonotypes with MiXCR, one entry per CDR3 protein. The table includes 180,000 or so distinct CDR3 sequences, around 30% detected once. Noted time point: pre-sensitization, week 0. Treatment described: therapeutic diphenylcyclopropenone sensitization with weekly scalp DPC. Only a few counts were recorded for this clonotype. Deletions cut 7 bases from V and 6 bases from J, with 21 bases between. Germline CDR1 LGHNA, CDR2 YSLEER. The CDR3 consists of 15 residues. The chain uses TRBV4-3 and TRBJ1-2, with D tentatively TRBD1 (5 bases). This TCR was recovered from a woman aged 25 to 39 with alopecia areata. Some clones in this sample may be carry-over from other donors' samples. The sample in question was whole blood, obtained in connection with sensitization to the hapten diphenylcyclopropenone (DPC). The CDR3 is CASTKWGGAFNGYTF. The CDR3 DNA follows: TGCGCCAGCACAAAGTGGGGCGGGGCGTTCAATGGCTACACCTTC.